This is a list of T cell receptor beta chains from one sample in a study of early T cells in non-severe SARS-CoV-2 infection. TCRdb re-analysed the 5' RACE reads in MiXCR, keeping a single row per CDR3 protein. This sample has 110,000 or so distinct CDR3 sequences, with roughly an eighth found just once. Material for sequencing was whole blood. These receptors originate from an adult who was a healthcare worker with PCR-confirmed SARS-CoV-2 infection or an uninfected control (not recorded which). Each CDR3 is given with its conserved first and last residue. Fields, in order: CDR3 protein, CDR3 DNA, clone size, J gene, V gene, D gene. The D gene is left open where the match is weak. Only part of the rows carry a size: once, few, many, or a class if the clone is expanded.

CASSLFARRGVPYEQYF	TGTGCCAGCAGCTTATTTGCCCGAAGGGGGGTCCCTTACGAGCAGTACTTC	-	TRBJ2-7	TRBV7-3	-
CASGNEKLFF	TGTGCCAGCGGTAATGAAAAACTGTTTTTT	-	TRBJ1-4	TRBV6-5	-
CASSTPYLNNEQFF	TGTGCCAGCAGTACCCCTTACTTGAACAATGAGCAGTTCTTC	-	TRBJ2-1	TRBV12-3/TRBV12-4	-
CSVVRLLPQHF	TGCAGCGTTGTTAGGCTGCTGCCCCAGCATTTT	-	TRBJ1-5	TRBV29-1	-
CASSLVLAGGQETQYF	TGTGCCAGCAGCTTAGTACTAGCGGGGGGACAAGAGACCCAGTACTTC	-	TRBJ2-5	TRBV11-2	TRBD2
CSVDSDYEQYF	TGCAGCGTTGACTCCGACTACGAGCAGTACTTC	-	TRBJ2-7	TRBV29-1	-
CASSEEGARQFF	TGTGCCAGCAGTGAAGAGGGGGCGAGGCAGTTCTTC	-	TRBJ2-1	TRBV2	TRBD1
CASSQEVDRGRRETQYF	TGTGCCAGCAGCCAAGAAGTCGACAGGGGGCGCCGGGAGACCCAGTACTTC	few	TRBJ2-5	TRBV3-1	TRBD1
CASSFGQGSTDTQYF	TGTGCCAGCAGCTTTGGACAGGGGAGCACAGATACGCAGTATTTT	many	TRBJ2-3	TRBV7-6	TRBD1
CASSLEGRVRSPLHF	TGTGCCAGCAGTTTAGAGGGCAGGGTCAGGTCACCCCTCCACTTT	-	TRBJ1-6	TRBV12-3/TRBV12-4	-
CAISVRTDTGELFF	TGTGCCATCAGTGTTCGGACAGACACCGGGGAGCTGTTTTTT	-	TRBJ2-2	TRBV10-3	-
CASSYERGRIADTQYF	TGTGCCAGCAGTTACGAGCGGGGGCGTATCGCAGATACGCAGTATTTT	few	TRBJ2-3	TRBV6-2/TRBV6-3	TRBD2
CASSPALVRGLALDEQYF	TGTGCCAGCAGTCCGGCCCTTGTACGCGGACTAGCGCTGGACGAGCAGTACTTC	-	TRBJ2-7	TRBV6-2/TRBV6-3	TRBD2
CASSQVTPGRLVNEQFF	TGTGCCAGCAGCCAAGTAACCCCAGGGAGGCTCGTCAATGAGCAGTTCTTC	many	TRBJ2-1	TRBV3-1	-
CASSRTGSGANVLTF	TGTGCCAGCTCTCGTACAGGCTCCGGGGCCAACGTCCTGACTTTC	many	TRBJ2-6	TRBV18	-
CASSLRGTSGRAGETQYF	TGTGCCAGCAGCTTGAGGGGGACTAGCGGGAGGGCCGGGGAGACCCAGTACTTC	many	TRBJ2-5	TRBV5-6	TRBD2
CATSDGRANIQYF	TGTGCCACCAGTGACGGCAGGGCAAACATTCAGTACTTC	many	TRBJ2-4	TRBV24-1	-
CSARVSTSLDTQYF	TGCAGTGCTAGAGTCTCGACTAGCCTAGATACGCAGTATTTT	-	TRBJ2-3	TRBV20-1	TRBD2
CSAGTVKETQYF	TGCAGTGCCGGGACAGTTAAAGAGACCCAGTACTTC	-	TRBJ2-5	TRBV20-1	TRBD1
CASTKQGVEQFF	TGTGCCAGCACCAAACAGGGGGTTGAGCAGTTCTTC	-	TRBJ2-1	TRBV6-5	TRBD1
CSASRDRRNAYEQYF	TGCAGTGCTTCTCGGGACAGAAGAAACGCCTACGAGCAGTACTTC	few	TRBJ2-7	TRBV20-1	TRBD1
CASSLARANVLTF	TGTGCCAGCAGCTTAGCCAGAGCCAACGTCCTGACTTTC	few	TRBJ2-6	TRBV7-2	-
CASSAPGELFF	TGTGCCAGCAGTGCGCCCGGGGAGCTGTTTTTT	few	TRBJ2-2	TRBV6-1	-